This TCR beta chain derives from a study of shared T cell receptors in the human thymus. Using immunoSEQ multiplex PCR, the repertoire was profiled, and TCRdb retains in-frame clones only, with some absent. The sample lists under 700,000 clones, about 80% occurring once. Trimming left V 5 bases short and J 2 bases short, with 13 bases between. CDR1 and CDR2 from the germline V gene are SEHNR and FQNEAQ (reference sequence). This CDR3 has 15 residues. The same sample was also used in a study of human thymus T cells.

The sequenced material came from thymocytes. The V gene is TRBV7-9, the J gene TRBJ2-1, with D perhaps matching TRBD1 (5 bases). This clonotype originated in a boy younger than two with a congenital heart defect. The CDR3 DNA reads as TGTGCCAGCAGCCTACAGGCAAAACCCTACAATGAGCAGTTCTTC. Translation: CASSLQAKPYNEQFF. The complete variable domain, with remaining parts taken from reference TRBV7-9 and TRBJ2-1, reads DTGVSQNPRHKITKRGQNVTFRCDPISEHNRLYWYRQTLGQGPEFLTYFQNEAQLEKSRLLSDRFSAERPKGSFSTLEIQRTEQGDSAMYLCASSLQAKPYNEQFFGPGTRLTVL.